The rows below give T cell receptor beta chains drawn from one sample of a study of neurological immune-mediated disorders. One entry per CDR3 protein results from TCRdb running MiXCR on the 5' RACE reads. This table has about 25,000 distinct CDR3 sequences, more than 2.5% appearing once. The sample comprised PBMCs. These receptors all come from a woman aged 30 to 39 with multiple sclerosis. Both conserved end residues are part of each CDR3. D genes are given only for firm matches. Size tells how often a clone was seen (once, few, many) or the class of an expanded clone, and some rows leave it out.

v_call	j_call	d_call	clone_size	cdr3_nt	cdr3_aa
TRBV7-2	TRBJ2-5	TRBD1	medium-sized	TGTGCCAGCAGCGCCGGGACAGGGAAGACCCAGTACTTC	CASSAGTGKTQYF
TRBV20-1	TRBJ1-6	NA	many	TGCAGTGCTAGCCGAGGGGGGGCCTATAATTCACCCCTCAACTTT	CSASRGGAYNSPLNF
TRBV5-1	TRBJ1-2	NA	medium-sized	TGCGCCAGCAGCTCCGGGACATACAACCCCAACTACACCTTC	CASSSGTYNPNYTF
TRBV7-8	TRBJ2-2	TRBD2	many	TGTGCCAGCAGCTTACGTTCACTAGCGGGACCCGGCACCGGGGAGCTGTTTTTT	CASSLRSLAGPGTGELFF
TRBV20-1	TRBJ2-1	TRBD2	many	TGCAGTGCTACCGGGACTAGCGGGAGTAGGAACAATGAGCAGTTCTTC	CSATGTSGSRNNEQFF
TRBV7-2	TRBJ2-1	NA	NA	TGTGCCAGCAGCTTCGGGGCAAGATCCTACAATGAGCAGTTCTTC	CASSFGARSYNEQFF
TRBV24-1	TRBJ2-5	TRBD2	many	TGTGCCACCAGTGATTCGACGGGCGGGGGGAGGCGAGAGACCCAGTACTTC	CATSDSTGGGRRETQYF
TRBV4-3	TRBJ1-2	NA	many	TGCGCCAGCAGCCCTCTTGGGGGGGGAAACTATGGCTACACCTTC	CASSPLGGGNYGYTF
TRBV5-1	TRBJ2-3	TRBD2	many	TGCGCCAGCAGCTTGGAAGGTAGCGGGAGCCGAGATACGCAGTATTTT	CASSLEGSGSRDTQYF
TRBV10-2	TRBJ2-7	NA	many	TGCGCCAGCAGTGACGGCAGGGGTGGGTACGAGCAGTACTTC	CASSDGRGGYEQYF